The clone carrying this TCR beta chain was seen a handful of times. Its specificity is unknown. Researchers ran the PCR with 60 Vbeta and 13 Jbeta primers. Study processing details: Later work found 65 million to 90 million unique TCR beta chains, with around 10 million shared. Libraries were prepared by immunoSEQ multiplex PCR; TCRdb keeps only in-frame clonotypes and omits some of them. Clone size and V and J calls were adopted from that table, with D and trimming inferred from the DNA. Seen here are over 110,000 clones, approximately 80% observed once, and the top ten hold less than 7.5%. The source of the sample is a study of cytomegalovirus exposure and HLA in healthy donors. Study in general: Early release data held about 92 million unique TCRs from HLA-typed donors.

Study-wide results and caveats: Association of a missense DCLRE1C variant with TCR beta V- and J-gene trimming was reported in a later analysis.

What was sequenced was PBMCs. This TCR came from a woman in her thirties or forties in good health and CMV-seropositive.

CDR3: CASRTSGWEETQYF. The CDR3 DNA follows: TGTGCCAGTAGAACTTCCGGGTGGGAAGAGACCCAGTACTTC. The rearrangement uses TRBV19 and TRBJ2-5; D unresolved. Germline V gene data show CDR1 as LNHDA and CDR2 as SQIVND (reference sequence). The V gene lost 6 bases and the J gene lost 3 bases, with 14 bases spanning the gap. CDR3 size: 14 residues.